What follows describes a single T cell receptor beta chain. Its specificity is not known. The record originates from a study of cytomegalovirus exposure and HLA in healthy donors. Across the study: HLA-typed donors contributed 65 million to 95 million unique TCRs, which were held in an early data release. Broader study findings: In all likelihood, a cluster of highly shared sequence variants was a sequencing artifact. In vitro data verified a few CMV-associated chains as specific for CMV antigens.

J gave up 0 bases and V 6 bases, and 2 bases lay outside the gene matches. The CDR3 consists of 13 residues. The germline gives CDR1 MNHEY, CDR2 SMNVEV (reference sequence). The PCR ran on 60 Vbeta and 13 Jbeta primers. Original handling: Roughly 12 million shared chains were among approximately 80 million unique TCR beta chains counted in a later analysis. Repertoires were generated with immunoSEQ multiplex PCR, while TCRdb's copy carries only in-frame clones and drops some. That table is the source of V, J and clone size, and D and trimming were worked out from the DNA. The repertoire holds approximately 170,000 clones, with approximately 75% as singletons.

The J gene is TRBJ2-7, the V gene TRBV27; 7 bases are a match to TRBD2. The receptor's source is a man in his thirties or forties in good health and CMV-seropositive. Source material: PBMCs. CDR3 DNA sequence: TGTGCCAGCAGAGGGACTAACTCCTACGAGCAGTACTTC. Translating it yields CASRGTNSYEQYF.